This TCR beta chain is drawn from a study of PD-1 blockade in classical Hodgkin lymphoma. There are 14 residues in the CDR3. Each patient relapsed following autologous stem cell transplantation, and prior brentuximab vedotin exposure differed. The table came from immunoSEQ multiplex PCR; TCRdb's copy has only in-frame clones and leaves some out. The sample includes about 97,000 clones, around 89% of them seen just once. This material consisted of peripheral blood mononuclear cells (PBMCs), taken before the second cycle of nivolumab. This sequence originates from a human donor with classical Hodgkin lymphoma. The rearrangement links TRBV21-1 to TRBJ1-1; TRBD1 reflects the table's D call only, with no check against the DNA. TRBV21-1 is reported as a pseudogene. The CDR3 here is CASHQGAENTEAFF. DNA for the CDR3: TGTGCCAGTCACCAGGGGGCCGAGAACACTGAAGCTTTCTTT.